The T cell receptor beta chain under discussion was sequenced for a study of T cell clonality in common variable immunodeficiency. Study results and caveats: In common variable immunodeficiency, TCR beta chains reportedly carried fewer deletions and N-nucleotide insertions. Patient heterogeneity in the CVID cohort limited correlations between repertoire features and clinical complications. CVID subjects showed higher TCRbeta clonality than healthy controls.

The repertoire was sequenced with immunoSEQ multiplex PCR; TCRdb's copy has only in-frame clones and lacks some. The table lists about 59,000 clones, with no singletons. This clone was observed a few times. Its specificity is unknown. The observed sequence ends 3 residues before the CDR3 terminus, with the missing tail filled in from the germline J gene. The germline CDR1 and CDR2 sequences are LNHDA and SQIVND (reference sequence). CDR3 size: 16 residues. This chain connects TRBV19 to TRBJ2-3; 9 bases map to TRBD1. The TCR originated in a person aged 18-69 years in good health. Sequenced sample: peripheral blood mononuclear cells. Partial CDR3 DNA: TGTGCCAGTAGTATTCCCGGACAGGGGCCCTATCAGCCG. This encodes CASSIPGQGPYQP. In full, the CDR3 reads CASSIPGQGPYQPQYF.